This T cell receptor (beta chain) came from a study of blood T cells in healthy people across ages. The CDR3 sequence is 16 residues long. Germline values: CDR1 KGHDR, CDR2 SFDVKD. V lost 1 base, J lost 3 bases, and 7 bases stayed unmatched. Together with a sample-barcoded 5' primer, a J-beta primer mix was included in a second PCR lasting about 7 to 12 cycles. MiXCR, applied by TCRdb to the 5' RACE reads, yields one record per CDR3 protein. This table has about 670,000 distinct CDR3 sequences, approximately 40% appearing once. The TCR originated in an elderly man in good health. V gene TRBV24-1 combines with J gene TRBJ2-5, with TRBD2 identical over 7 bases. The source material was blood. The CDR3 DNA reads as TGTGCCACCAGTGATTTCTTGGGGGAGGGAAAAGAGACCCAGTACTTC. Amino acids: CATSDFLGEGKETQYF.